This TCR beta chain was found in a study of blood T cell repertoires in COVID-19. Whole-study context: COVID-19 samples, acute and convalescent, were from the United States, Italy and Spain. From T cells, B-cell-depleted T cells, or PBMCs came the material, which was cDNA or gDNA.

Cohorts were assigned according to the clinical history that participants reported. Cohort 3 donors were reported recovered after two negative PCRs, clearance, or symptom resolution. Assay: immunoSEQ multiplex PCR; the TCRdb copy retains only in-frame clones and omits some. There are 490,000 or so clones in the sample; around nine tenths occur only once, and 7% to 10% lies in the top ten. This TCR was recovered from a woman aged 60-75 years who had recovered from COVID-19. The sequenced sample consisted of PBMCs or T cells enriched from blood (not recorded which).

CDR3: CASSPGLAPGELFF. CDR3 sequence (DNA): TGCGCCAGCAGCCCGGGACTAGCGCCCGGGGAGCTGTTTTTT. This rearrangement joins TRBV5-1 to TRBJ2-2; 10 positions agree with TRBD2. Germline V gene sequence: CDR1 SGHRS, CDR2 YFSETQ. After removal of 4 bases from V and 6 bases from J, the junction contained 3 bases not matched to a gene. This CDR3 spans 14 amino acids.